This T cell receptor beta chain was identified during a study of response to subunit inactivated influenza vaccine. TCRdb reprocessed the RT-PCR reads via MiXCR and lists one record per CDR3 protein. Of 650,000 or so distinct CDR3 sequences listed, around 15% were seen once; the top ten hold approximately 7.6%. In this sample, this clonotype turned up many times. Antigen: not known. Regarding the study as a whole: Authors suggested seasonal influenza vaccinations each recruit few new T cells.

This material consisted of PBMCs from blood, taken 14 to 15 days before vaccination. This receptor was obtained from a man aged 45-65 years who received an inactivated influenza vaccine.

The CDR3 loop is CATSSGLGQETQYF. The CDR3 DNA reads TGTGCCACTTCGTCGGGACTAGGTCAAGAGACCCAGTACTTC. This sequence joins TRBV11-2 and TRBJ2-5; TRBD2 agrees at 8 bases. V gave up 10 bases and J gave up 2 bases; unmatched junction bases: 9. This CDR3 spans 14 amino acids. Looked up from germline, CDR1 is SGHAT and CDR2 is FQNNGV.